This paragraph reports one T cell receptor beta chain. This receptor's antigen is unknown. The input lacks base qualities; no much larger clone sits a single base away. This specimen comes from a study of blood T cells in healthy people across ages (dated by TCRdb to about 2015). Background on the whole study: In model experiments, template switching captured roughly one uniquely barcoded TCR beta cDNA molecule for every two T cells. To track age-related changes in TCR beta repertoire diversity, the study relied on deep sequencing normalized with unique cDNA molecular identifiers. Donors were grouped into four age groups: young (average 16 years), middle-aged (39), aged (about 60) and long-lived (around 80). Donors of different ages were randomly distributed across sequencing lanes to avoid experimental bias. Two additional independent replicas of 1 million unique cDNA reads from the same blood draw were analyzed for two donors (one aged 18 to 30 and one aged 80 or older).

The 39 donors, aged about 6 to 95 years, were systemically healthy Caucasian individuals from Russia. Each donor gave ten milliliters of peripheral blood, drawn into EDTA-treated Vacutainer tubes. Ficoll-Paque density-gradient centrifugation was used to isolate PBMCs, with at least 6.5 million per sample. Total RNA was extracted from PBMCs with Trizol reagent, with at least 5.5 micrograms obtained per sample. For every donor, flow cytometry on a PBMC aliquot measured the percentage of naive CD45RAhigh/CD27high T cells. Libraries were constructed by 5' RACE. TCRdb records Illumina HiSeq 2500 as the sequencer. A second PCR of roughly 7 to 11 cycles was performed with a sample-barcoded 5' primer and a J-beta primer mix. A unique molecular identifier was introduced onto each TCR beta cDNA molecule by a template-switch 5' adaptor carrying 12 random nucleotides. Each sample yielded at least 2.5 million CDR3-containing paired-end reads. The Mint cDNA synthesis kit, primed by a TRBC-specific oligonucleotide, was used to synthesize first-strand cDNA from all RNA. Following uracil-DNA glycosylase treatment, a first 18-cycle PCR with universal primers M1SS and BC2_uni_R was performed on all cDNA. The original methods were these. For normalization, 1 million high-quality reads, each with a distinct molecular identifier, were randomly selected from each sample. Instead of being binned into consensus sequences, reads with shared molecular identifiers were discarded. CDR3 identification, clonotype clustering and error correction used MiTCR with a Q25 quality threshold and the strictest error-elimination algorithm. A nonparametric unseen species model with Euler transformation was used to estimate a lower bound on total TCR beta diversity. TCRdb reprocessing: public reads trimmed at Q25 with fastp, clones called with MiXCR, in-frame beta chains kept. CDR3 protein duplicates are merged, each entry listing the most common genes and DNA. These V and J calls originate from TCRdb's pipeline instead of the authors' own analysis. In all, the sample holds 600,000 to 800,000 distinct CDR3 sequences, and roughly half of those were seen once. The top ten hold about 13% of the sample.

The research as a whole found: Observed TCR beta diversity per million T cells fell roughly linearly with age, and a significant reduction was already apparent by age around 40. The CMV infection status of donors was not known, potentially confounding age-related changes in expanded clonotypes. Total diversity estimates from one million sequenced T cells were considered lower bounds and underestimates. A strong correlation was found between observed TCR beta diversity and the percentage of naive T cells measured by flow cytometry. Since profiling was done on bulk unsorted PBMCs, naive and antigen-experienced compartments could not be conclusively compared. The long-lived group showed more naive CD4+ T cells, fewer expanded clones and increased TCR diversity than the aged group, suggesting age selection.

Taken from the germline V gene, the CDR1 and CDR2 loops are SNHLY and FYNNEI. Including cysteine and phenylalanine, the CDR3 has 11 amino acids. The sequence is cut down to CDR3 DNA, 33 bases in frame from base 1. At the junction V is shortened by 6 bases and J by 8 bases, with 8 bases in between. This chain joins TRBV2 to TRBJ2-1; no D gene can be assigned with confidence. Sequencing input: blood. This receptor was obtained from a woman older than 75 in good health. The sequenced DNA is TGTGCCAGCAGGAGAGCTTATGAGCAGTTCTTC. Its coded protein is CASRRAYEQFF.